The 18 T cell receptor beta chains below all came from one sample that was sequenced in a study of shared clonotypes between healthy human individuals. Sequencing was performed with immunoSEQ multiplex PCR; in TCRdb, only in-frame clones are kept and a portion is missing. The repertoire consists of roughly 2,500,000 clones, with 90% to 95% occurring once and the leading ten covering 0.36%. Sequences were obtained from naive CD4+ T cells from PBMCs. Regarding subset: CD45RA+ positively selected. All receptors derive from a man between 18 and 29 years old in good health. Some clones in this sample may be carry-over from other donors' samples.

A single count supports this clone. This chain connects TRBV28 to TRBJ2-3; a possible D gene is TRBD2 (5 bases). The V end lost 5 bases, the J end lost 1 base, and 13 bases lay between the germline ends. The CDR3 runs 15 residues. Per germline, CDR1 MDHEN and CDR2 SYDVKM. The CDR3 DNA is TGTGCCAGCAGTGGAGCGGAAACACGCACAGATACGCAGTATTTT. As protein: CASSGAETRTDTQYF.

With respect to this clone: The sample contains more than one DNA sequence encoding this CDR3. The rearrangement joins TRBV18 to TRBJ2-7; 9 nucleotides line up with TRBD1. Germline-derived CDR1 and CDR2 are KGHSH and LQKENI. V gave up 3 bases and J gave up 3 bases; unmatched junction bases: 3. There are 14 residues in the CDR3. CDR3 coding DNA: TGTGCCAGCTCACCGAGACAGGGGGGCTACGAGCAGTACTTC. This encodes CASSPRQGGYEQYF.

The gene calls are TRBV5-1 and TRBJ2-2; D possibly corresponds to TRBD2 (6 bases). CDR1 and CDR2 (germline): SGHRS, YFSETQ. Trimming cost V 4 bases and J 4 bases, with 11 bases left between them. The CDR3 totals 14 residues. The CDR3 region has the DNA TGCGCCAGCAGCGAGGGACTTAGCACCGGGGAGCTGTTTTTT. Residues: CASSEGLSTGELFF.

Written as DNA, the CDR3 is TGTGCCAGCAGTTTAGGAGGGGGCAATCAGCCCCAGCATTTT. Translating it yields CASSLGGGNQPQHF. The rearrangement links TRBV6-5 to TRBJ1-5; tentative D call: TRBD1 (5 bases). V lost 4 bases, J lost 2 bases, and 9 bases lay in between. The CDR3 covers 14 residues. The germline V gene encodes CDR1 MNHEY and CDR2 SVGAGI.

This chain connects TRBV5-1 to TRBJ2-2; D may be TRBD1 or TRBD2 (6 bases each). CDR1 is SGHRS, CDR2 YFSETQ, per germline. V was pared by 4 bases and J by 1 base, with 14 bases between. The CDR3 loop spans 16 amino acids. CDR3 sequence reads: CASSRGGPENTGELFF. As DNA, the CDR3 is TGCGCCAGCAGCAGAGGGGGGCCTGAGAACACCGGGGAGCTGTTTTTT. Combining the CDR3 with reference TRBV5-1 and TRBJ2-2 gives the whole variable domain KAGVTQTPRYLIKTRGQQVTLSCSPISGHRSVSWYQQTPGQGLQFLFEYFSETQRNKGNFPGRFSGRQFSNSRSEMNVSTLELGDSALYLCASSRGGPENTGELFFGEGSRLTVL.

V and J are TRBV5-4 and TRBJ2-7, with D perhaps TRBD2 (5 bases). Germline V gene data show CDR1 as SGHNT and CDR2 as YYREEE (reference sequence). The CDR3 consists of 14 residues. Trimming cost V 1 base and J 0 bases, with 8 bases left between them. This CDR3 is CASSLFGGSYEQYF. The CDR3 region has the DNA TGTGCCAGCAGCTTGTTTGGAGGCTCCTACGAGCAGTACTTC.

This clone came up a few times. The gene calls are TRBV19 and TRBJ2-1, with D possibly being TRBD2 (6 bases). This CDR3 spans 13 amino acids. Germline V gene data show CDR1 as LNHDA and CDR2 as SQIVND (reference sequence). V shed 6 bases and J shed 9 bases, with 15 bases lying between them. The CDR3 nucleotides are TGTGCCAGTAGCGCGCGGAGGGCCGGTGAGCAGTTCTTC. Translated: CASSARRAGEQFF.

The genes are TRBV30 and TRBJ1-2, with a weak D call TRBD1 (5 bases). Germline CDR1 reads GTSNPN; CDR2 reads SVGIG (reference sequence). This CDR3 comprises 13 residues. Trimming left V 2 bases short and J 6 bases short, with 13 bases between. The CDR3 DNA is TGTGCCTGGAGTCCCAGTTGGGGGGATGGCTACACCTTC. This codes for CAWSPSWGDGYTF.

The rearrangement links TRBV4-1 to TRBJ2-7; 8 bases are a match to TRBD2. V lost 3 bases to trimming and J lost 6 bases; unmatched junction nucleotides: 13. Germline-derived CDR1 and CDR2 are MGHRA and YSYEKL. This CDR3 has 16 amino acids. The CDR3 coding sequence is TGCGCCAGCAGCCACGCCGCCCAGCGGGAGAAAGGCGAGCAGTACTTC. As protein: CASSHAAQREKGEQYF.

Turning to this clone: At the DNA level, this CDR3 is encoded by other sequences in the same sample as well. CDR3 loop: CASSLEGDRTGELFF. CDR3 DNA: TGCGCCAGCAGCTTGGAGGGTGACAGAACCGGGGAGCTGTTTTTT. V gene TRBV5-1 combines with J gene TRBJ2-2; D may be TRBD1 (5 bases). The CDR3 spans 15 residues. The germline V and J ends were trimmed by 0 bases and 5 bases, with 11 bases remaining between them. Germline V gives CDR1 SGHRS, CDR2 YFSETQ.

The chain couples TRBV28 to TRBJ2-7, with TRBD2 matching over 8 bases. The CDR3 loop spans 15 amino acids. Germline trimming cut 2 bases from V and 1 base from J; bases unmatched to any gene: 4. Germline V lookup: CDR1 MDHEN, CDR2 SYDVKM. The CDR3 protein is CASSLSGSLSYEQYF. CDR3 sequence (DNA): TGTGCCAGCAGTTTAAGCGGGAGCCTGTCCTACGAGCAGTACTTC.

This chain links TRBV7-3 with TRBJ2-1, with 12 bases aligning to TRBD2. CDR3 length: 15 residues. V lost 4 bases to trimming and J lost 3 bases; unmatched junction nucleotides: 1. Germline V lookup: CDR1 SGHTA, CDR2 FQGTGA. In DNA, the CDR3 is TGTGCCAGCAGCTCTAGCGGGAGGGGCTACAATGAGCAGTTCTTC. Translation: CASSSSGRGYNEQFF. Full variable domain (missing parts from reference TRBV7-3 and TRBJ2-1): GAGVSQTPSNKVTEKGKYVELRCDPISGHTALYWYRQSLGQGPEFLIYFQGTGAADDSGLPNDRFFAVRPEGSVSTLKIQRTERGDSAVYLCASSSSGRGYNEQFFGPGTRLTVL.

This chain connects TRBV28 to TRBJ2-3, with 9 positions matching TRBD1. V dropped 2 bases and J dropped 8; count of bases not matched to a gene: 8. The CDR3 has 15 residues. The germline V gene has CDR1 MDHEN and CDR2 SYDVKM. The DNA for the CDR3 is TGTGCCAGCAGTTTAGGCCCCGGGACAGGGACTACGCAGTATTTT. Protein product: CASSLGPGTGTTQYF.

J is TRBJ2-7 and V is TRBV7-6, with D tentatively TRBD1 or TRBD2 (5 bases each). V lost 1 base, J lost 7 bases, and 26 bases lay in between. The CDR3 runs to 18 residues. Germline assignment: CDR1 SGHVS and CDR2 FNYEAQ. The CDR3 region is CASSLVGGSGRTYGEQYF. The CDR3 nucleotides read TGTGCCAGCAGCTTAGTCGGAGGTTCGGGACGTACCTATGGGGAGCAGTACTTC.

The CDR3 is CAWSGGTPDTQYF. CDR3 DNA sequence: TGTGCCTGGAGTGGCGGGACCCCAGATACGCAGTATTTT. The chain links TRBV30 to TRBJ2-3; D perhaps matches TRBD2 (6 bases). The CDR3 loop spans 13 amino acids. Germline V lookup: CDR1 GTSNPN, CDR2 SVGIG (reference sequence). Trimming stripped 1 base from V and 4 bases from J, with 9 bases between.

A remark on this clone: At the DNA level, this CDR3 is encoded by other sequences in the same sample as well. The chain links TRBV9 to TRBJ2-1, with TRBD2 identical over 11 bases. The CDR3 has 15 residues. Germline CDR1 reads SGDLS; CDR2 reads YYNGEE. With 0 bases clipped from V and 6 bases from J, the junction kept 2 bases outside the gene matches. CDR3 nucleotides: TGTGCCAGCAGCGTAGAGGGGACTAGCGGCAATGAGCAGTTCTTC. This encodes CASSVEGTSGNEQFF.

A remark on this clone: This sample includes further DNA sequences coding for the same CDR3. The chain is built from TRBV29-1 and TRBJ2-5, with TRBD1 identical over 8 bases. CDR1 is SQVTM and CDR2 is ANQGSEA in the germline V gene. Germline trimming cut 6 bases from V and 1 base from J; bases unmatched to any gene: 4. The CDR3 extends over 13 amino acids. CDR3 DNA: TGCAGCGTCTCCGGACAGGGCCAAGAGACCCAGTACTTC. Translation: CSVSGQGQETQYF.

The genes are TRBV5-1 and TRBJ2-7; 9 nucleotides align to TRBD1. Per germline, CDR1 SGHRS and CDR2 YFSETQ. V lost 4 bases, J lost 3 bases, and 5 bases stayed unmatched. The CDR3 runs to 14 residues. DNA for the CDR3: TGCGCCAGCAGCCGACAGGGGGAGAACTACGAGCAGTACTTC. Translation gives CASSRQGENYEQYF.